This T cell receptor (beta chain) came from a study of neurological immune-mediated disorders. In germline, CDR1 is SGHRS, CDR2 YFSETQ. The J segment lost 11 bases and the V segment lost 7 bases, leaving 20 bases of the junction unmatched. The CDR3 consists of 17 residues. This clonotype was detected ten times or more. Synthesis of cDNA was carried out by template-switch 5'RACE. The reaction used 10-nucleotide random UMIs. Over 170 million TCR-beta sequences from 15-18 subjects were obtained in each sequencing run. In TCRdb, the 5' RACE reads were re-called with MiXCR into one record per CDR3 protein. In the table there are about 55,000 distinct CDR3 sequences, 3% to 4% of which are singletons.

The TCR was taken from a woman aged 40 to 50 with multiple sclerosis. The V call is TRBV5-1, the J call TRBJ2-1, with TRBD2 identical over 11 bases. Material for sequencing was CD4+ T cells from blood. The CDR3 region is CASGYLTSGGNQAKQFF. CDR3 DNA: TGCGCCAGCGGATACCTCACTAGCGGGGGAAATCAGGCTAAGCAGTTCTTC.